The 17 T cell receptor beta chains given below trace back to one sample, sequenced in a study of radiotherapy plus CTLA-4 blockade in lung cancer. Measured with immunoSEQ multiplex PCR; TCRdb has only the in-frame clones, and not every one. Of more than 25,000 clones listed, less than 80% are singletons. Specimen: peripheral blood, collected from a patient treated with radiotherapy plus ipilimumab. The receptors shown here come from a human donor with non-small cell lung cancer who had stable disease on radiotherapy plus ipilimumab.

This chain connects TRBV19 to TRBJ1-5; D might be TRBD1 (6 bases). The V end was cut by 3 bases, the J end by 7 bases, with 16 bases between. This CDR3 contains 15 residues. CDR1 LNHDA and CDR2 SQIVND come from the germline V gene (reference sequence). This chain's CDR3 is CASSIGGGVGQPQHF. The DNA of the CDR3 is TGTGCCAGTAGTATCGGGGGGGGCGTAGGACAGCCCCAGCATTTT. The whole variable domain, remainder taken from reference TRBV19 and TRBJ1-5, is DGGITQSPKYLFRKEGQNVTLSCEQNLNHDAMYWYRQDPGQGLRLIYYSQIVNDFQKGDIAEGYSVSREKKESFPLTVTSAQKNPTAFYLCASSIGGGVGQPQHFGDGTRLSIL.

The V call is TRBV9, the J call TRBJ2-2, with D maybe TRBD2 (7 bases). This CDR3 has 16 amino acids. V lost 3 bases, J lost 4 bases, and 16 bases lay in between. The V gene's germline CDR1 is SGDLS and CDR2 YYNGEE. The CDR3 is CASSATGRVGTGELFF. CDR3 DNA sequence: TGTGCCAGCAGCGCCACAGGGAGGGTGGGCACCGGGGAGCTGTTTTTT.

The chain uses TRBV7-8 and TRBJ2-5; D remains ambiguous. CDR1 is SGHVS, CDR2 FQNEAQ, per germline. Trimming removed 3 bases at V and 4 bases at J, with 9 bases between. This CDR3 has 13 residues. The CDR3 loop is CASSFPNLETQYF. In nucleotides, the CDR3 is TGTGCCAGCAGCTTCCCGAATCTAGAGACCCAGTACTTC.

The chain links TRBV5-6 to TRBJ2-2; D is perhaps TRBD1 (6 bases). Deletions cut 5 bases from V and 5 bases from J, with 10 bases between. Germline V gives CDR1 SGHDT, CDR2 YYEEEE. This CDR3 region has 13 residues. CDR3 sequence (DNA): TGTGCCAGCAGGCTAGGGGGAACCGGGGAGCTGTTTTTT. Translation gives CASRLGGTGELFF.

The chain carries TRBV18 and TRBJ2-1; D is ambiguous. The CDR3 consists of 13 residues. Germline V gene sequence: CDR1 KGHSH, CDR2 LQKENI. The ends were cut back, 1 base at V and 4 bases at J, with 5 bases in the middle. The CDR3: CASSPLPYNEQFF. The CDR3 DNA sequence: TGTGCCAGCTCACCACTTCCGTACAATGAGCAGTTCTTC.

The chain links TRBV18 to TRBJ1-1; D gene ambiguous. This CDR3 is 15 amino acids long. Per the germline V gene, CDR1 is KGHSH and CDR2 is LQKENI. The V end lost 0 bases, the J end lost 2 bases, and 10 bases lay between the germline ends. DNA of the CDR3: TGTGCCAGCTCACCACCTCTTCCGGCCAACACTGAAGCTTTCTTT. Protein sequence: CASSPPLPANTEAFF. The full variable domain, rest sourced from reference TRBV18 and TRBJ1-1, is NAGVMQNPRHLVRRRGQEARLRCSPMKGHSHVYWYRQLPEEGLKFMVYLQKENIIDESGMPKERFSAEFPKEGPSILRIQQVVRGDSAAYFCASSPPLPANTEAFFGQGTRLTVV.

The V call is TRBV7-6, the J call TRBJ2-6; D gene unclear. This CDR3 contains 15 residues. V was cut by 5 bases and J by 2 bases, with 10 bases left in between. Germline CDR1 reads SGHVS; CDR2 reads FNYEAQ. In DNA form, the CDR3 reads TGTGCCAGCAGCCTAGGAAACGCTGGGGCCAACGTCCTGACTTTC. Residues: CASSLGNAGANVLTF.

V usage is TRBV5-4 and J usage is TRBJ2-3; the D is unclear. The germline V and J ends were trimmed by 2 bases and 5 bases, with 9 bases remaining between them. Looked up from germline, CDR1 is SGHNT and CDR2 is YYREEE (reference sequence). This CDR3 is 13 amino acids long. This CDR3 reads CASSFYGEDTQYF. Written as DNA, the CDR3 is TGTGCCAGCAGCTTTTACGGCGAAGATACGCAGTATTTT.

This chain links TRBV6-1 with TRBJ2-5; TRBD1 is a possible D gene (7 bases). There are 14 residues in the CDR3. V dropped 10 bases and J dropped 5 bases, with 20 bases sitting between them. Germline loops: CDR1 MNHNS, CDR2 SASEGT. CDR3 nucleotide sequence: TGTGCCACGGGGGACAGACAATCTGGGGAGACCCAGTACTTC. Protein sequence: CATGDRQSGETQYF.

The CDR3 protein is CASSMDINQPQHF. The CDR3 bases are TGTGCCAGTAGTATGGACATAAATCAGCCCCAGCATTTT. The chain links TRBV19 to TRBJ1-5, with D possibly TRBD1 on 5 matching bases. This CDR3 region has 13 residues. V shed 3 bases and J shed 4 bases, with 7 bases lying between them. Germline V CDR1 and CDR2: LNHDA, SQIVND (reference sequence).

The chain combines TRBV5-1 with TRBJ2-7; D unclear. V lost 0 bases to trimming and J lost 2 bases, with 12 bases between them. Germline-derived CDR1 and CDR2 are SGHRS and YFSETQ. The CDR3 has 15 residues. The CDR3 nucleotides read TGCGCCAGCAGCTTGGGACACCTTCCTCCCTACGAGCAGTACTTC. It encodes CASSLGHLPPYEQYF.

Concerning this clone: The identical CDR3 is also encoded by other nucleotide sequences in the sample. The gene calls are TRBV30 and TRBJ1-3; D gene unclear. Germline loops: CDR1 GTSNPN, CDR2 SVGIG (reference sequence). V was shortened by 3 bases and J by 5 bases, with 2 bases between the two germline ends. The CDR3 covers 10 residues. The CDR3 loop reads CAWSRNTIYF. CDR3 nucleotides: TGTGCCTGGAGCAGAAACACCATATATTTT.

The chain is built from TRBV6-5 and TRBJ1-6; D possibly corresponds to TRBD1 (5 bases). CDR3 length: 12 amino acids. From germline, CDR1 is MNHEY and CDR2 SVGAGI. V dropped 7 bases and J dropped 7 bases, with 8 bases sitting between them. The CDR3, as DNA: TGTGCCAGCACTACAGGAAATTCACCCCTCCACTTT. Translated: CASTTGNSPLHF.

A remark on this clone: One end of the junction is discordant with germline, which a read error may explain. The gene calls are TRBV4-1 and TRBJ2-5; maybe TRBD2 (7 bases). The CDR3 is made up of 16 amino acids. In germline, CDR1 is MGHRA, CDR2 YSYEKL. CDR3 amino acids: CARSQGGGGVVETQYF. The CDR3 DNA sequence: TGCGCCCGCAGCCAAGGGGGAGGGGGGGTGGTAGAGACCCAGTACTTC.

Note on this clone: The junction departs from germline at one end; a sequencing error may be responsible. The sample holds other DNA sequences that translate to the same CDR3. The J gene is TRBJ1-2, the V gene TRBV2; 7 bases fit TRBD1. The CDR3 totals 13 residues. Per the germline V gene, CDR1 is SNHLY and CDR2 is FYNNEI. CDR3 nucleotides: TGTGCCAGTAGTGTCGACAGGGAGTATGGCTACACCTTC. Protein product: CASSVDREYGYTF.

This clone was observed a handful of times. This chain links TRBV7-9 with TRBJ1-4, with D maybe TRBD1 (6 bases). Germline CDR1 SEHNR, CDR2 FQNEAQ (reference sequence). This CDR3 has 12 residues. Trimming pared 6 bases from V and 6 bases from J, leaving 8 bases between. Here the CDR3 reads CASRSGDEKLFF. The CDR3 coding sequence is TGTGCCAGCAGGTCAGGGGATGAAAAACTGTTTTTT.

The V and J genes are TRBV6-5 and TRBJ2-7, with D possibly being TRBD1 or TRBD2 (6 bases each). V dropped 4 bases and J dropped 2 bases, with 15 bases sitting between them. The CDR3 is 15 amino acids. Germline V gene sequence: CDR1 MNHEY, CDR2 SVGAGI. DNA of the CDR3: TGTGCCAGCAGTTTAGGGGGGCTGGGCGCCTACGAGCAGTACTTC. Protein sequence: CASSLGGLGAYEQYF.